This T cell receptor beta chain was obtained from a study of T cell responses to AZD1222 COVID-19 vaccine. The CDR3 has 14 amino acids. V dropped 8 bases and J dropped 0 bases, with 11 bases sitting between them. The germline CDR1 and CDR2 sequences are MNHEY and SVGAGI. A note on this clone: Antigen specificity is unknown.

Some clones are missing from TCRdb's copy, which holds only in-frame ones; the method was immunoSEQ multiplex PCR. This repertoire shows about 150,000 clones, approximately 94% found once; its top ten account for 1.3%. The study's findings and limits: The breadth and depth of Spike-specific TCRs increased once two AZD1222 doses had been given. At study baseline, merely roughly 6 AZD1222 recipients were seropositive. Nearly half of unique spike-specific TCRs reportedly avoided B.1.351 and B.1.1.7 mutated regions.

V usage is TRBV6-5 and J usage is TRBJ2-1; D is unresolved. The source material was peripheral blood, sampled on day 0 of AZD1222 vaccination. This clonotype was sampled from an adult in good health. In nucleotides, the CDR3 is TGTGCCAGCCGCAGGTCCAACTCCTACAATGAGCAGTTCTTC. Its protein is CASRRSNSYNEQFF.